This is a list of T cell receptor beta chains from one sample in a study of blood T cell repertoires in COVID-19. The table came from immunoSEQ multiplex PCR; TCRdb's copy has only in-frame clones and leaves some out. The sample has 130,000 to 150,000 clones, roughly 84% seen once. Sequenced: PBMCs or T cells enriched from blood (not recorded which). The origin of the receptors is a man in his forties with acute COVID-19. Each CDR3 is given with its conserved first and last residue. Fields, in order: J gene, D gene, V gene, clone size, CDR3 protein, CDR3 DNA. The D gene is left open where the match is weak. Expanded clones get a size class; other rows say once, few or many, or leave the size out.

J: TRBJ2-1; D: TRBD2; V: TRBV6-2/TRBV6-3; size: .; CDR3: CASSYSKLVGRGGDEQFF; DNA: TGTGCCAGCAGTTACTCGAAGCTGGTCGGGCGGGGGGGCGATGAGCAGTTCTTC
J: TRBJ2-2; D: TRBD1; V: TRBV3-1/TRBV3-2; size: .; CDR3: CASSQAQGRTLGGAGNTGELFF; DNA: TGTGCCAGCAGCCAAGCCCAAGGGCGGACGTTAGGGGGCGCAGGGAACACCGGGGAGCTGTTTTTT
J: TRBJ1-2; D: TRBD1; V: TRBV5-1; size: .; CDR3: CASSLALQGADGYTF; DNA: TGCGCCAGCAGCCTGGCCCTACAGGGGGCCGATGGCTACACCTTC
J: TRBJ2-7; D: TRBD1; V: TRBV9; size: .; CDR3: CASSPRTGGHEQYF; DNA: TGTGCCAGCAGCCCCCGGACAGGGGGCCACGAGCAGTACTTC
J: TRBJ1-4; D: TRBD1; V: TRBV20-1; size: .; CDR3: CSASDPGQGREKLFF; DNA: TGCAGTGCTAGTGATCCGGGACAGGGGAGAGAAAAACTGTTTTTT
J: TRBJ2-5; D: .; V: TRBV7-2; size: .; CDR3: CASSLDRGGETQYF; DNA: TGTGCCAGCAGCTTAGACAGGGGAGGAGAGACCCAGTACTTC
J: TRBJ1-1; D: .; V: TRBV19; size: .; CDR3: CATHMGGLNTEAFF; DNA: TGTGCCACTCATATGGGGGGGCTGAACACTGAAGCTTTCTTT
J: TRBJ2-7; D: TRBD1; V: TRBV3-1/TRBV3-2; size: .; CDR3: CASSHDRGDYEQYF; DNA: TGTGCCAGCAGCCACGACAGGGGTGACTACGAGCAGTACTTC
J: TRBJ2-3; D: .; V: TRBV28; size: .; CDR3: CASSLVRGTDTQYF; DNA: TGTGCCAGCAGTTTGGTCAGGGGCACAGATACGCAGTATTTT
J: TRBJ1-1; D: .; V: TRBV19; size: .; CDR3: CASREVGNTEAFF; DNA: TGTGCCAGTAGGGAGGTCGGGAACACTGAAGCTTTCTTT
J: TRBJ1-5; D: .; V: TRBV30; size: once; CDR3: CAWSGETGGQPQHF; DNA: TGTGCCTGGAGTGGAGAGACGGGAGGTCAGCCCCAGCATTTT
J: TRBJ2-2; D: TRBD2; V: TRBV5-1; size: .; CDR3: CASSLDSSGGAIGELFF; DNA: TGCGCCAGCAGCTTGGATTCTAGCGGGGGGGCGATCGGGGAGCTGTTTTTT
J: TRBJ2-2; D: .; V: TRBV4-3; size: .; CDR3: CASSQDPGLTGELFF; DNA: TGCGCCAGCAGCCAAGACCCGGGACTCACCGGGGAGCTGTTTTTT
J: TRBJ2-5; D: .; V: TRBV7-2; size: .; CDR3: CASSFGEETQYF; DNA: TGTGCCAGCAGCTTCGGAGAAGAGACCCAGTACTTC
J: TRBJ2-2; D: TRBD2; V: TRBV11-2; size: .; CDR3: CASNHRPGGSTGELFF; DNA: TGTGCCAGCAACCACCGTCCCGGGGGGTCCACCGGGGAGCTGTTTTTT
J: TRBJ2-1; D: .; V: TRBV6-5; size: .; CDR3: CASRASGNEQFF; DNA: TGTGCCAGCAGGGCTAGTGGGAATGAGCAGTTCTTC
J: TRBJ2-7; D: .; V: TRBV6-2/TRBV6-3; size: .; CDR3: CASSYSLSEQYF; DNA: TGTGCCAGCAGTTACTCCTTGAGCGAGCAGTACTTC
J: TRBJ2-7; D: TRBD2; V: TRBV27; size: .; CDR3: CASSSRTSGSSEQYF; DNA: TGTGCCAGCAGTTCCCGGACTAGCGGGAGCTCGGAGCAGTACTTC
J: TRBJ2-1; D: .; V: TRBV6-2/TRBV6-3; size: .; CDR3: CASSYLGDYNEQFF; DNA: TGTGCCAGCAGTTACTTAGGGGACTACAATGAGCAGTTCTTC
J: TRBJ2-2; D: .; V: TRBV3-1/TRBV3-2; size: .; CDR3: CASSPELGASPGELFF; DNA: TGTGCCAGCAGCCCCGAGCTAGGGGCCTCCCCCGGGGAGCTGTTTTTT